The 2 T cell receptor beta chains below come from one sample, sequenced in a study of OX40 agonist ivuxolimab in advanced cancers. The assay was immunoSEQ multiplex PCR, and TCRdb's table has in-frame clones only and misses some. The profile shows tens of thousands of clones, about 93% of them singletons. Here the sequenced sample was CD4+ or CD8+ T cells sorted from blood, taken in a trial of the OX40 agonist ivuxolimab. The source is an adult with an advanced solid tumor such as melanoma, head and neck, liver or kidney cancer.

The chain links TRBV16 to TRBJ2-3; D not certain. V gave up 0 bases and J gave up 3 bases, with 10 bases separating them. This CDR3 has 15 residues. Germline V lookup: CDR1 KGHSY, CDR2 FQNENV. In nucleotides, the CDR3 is TGTGCCAGCAGCCAATCTATGGACCGGACAGATACGCAGTATTTT. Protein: CASSQSMDRTDTQYF.

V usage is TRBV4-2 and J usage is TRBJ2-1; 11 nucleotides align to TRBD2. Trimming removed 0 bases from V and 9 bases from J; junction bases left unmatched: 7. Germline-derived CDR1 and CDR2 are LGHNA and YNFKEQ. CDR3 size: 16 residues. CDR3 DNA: TGTGCCAGCAGCCAAGATAGAACTAGCGGGAGAATTGAGCAGTTCTTC. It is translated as CASSQDRTSGRIEQFF.